This T cell receptor (beta chain) was identified during a study of OX40 agonist ivuxolimab in advanced cancers. Profiled with immunoSEQ multiplex PCR; TCRdb holds only in-frame clones, not every one. The table shows around 15,000 clones, with 80% occurring only once. Germline values: CDR1 MNHEY, CDR2 SMNVEV (reference sequence). Trimming took 5 bases from V and 4 from J; bases not matched to a gene: 6. There are 15 residues in the CDR3. The receptor was derived from an adult with an advanced solid tumor such as melanoma, head and neck, liver or kidney cancer. V gene TRBV27 combines with J gene TRBJ2-3; 10 bases are shared with TRBD1. This specimen consisted of CD4+ or CD8+ T cells sorted from blood, obtained in a trial of the OX40 agonist ivuxolimab. CDR3 sequence (DNA): TGTGCCAGCAGTACTCCGGGGACAGGGGCAGATACGCAGTATTTT. It yields the protein CASSTPGTGADTQYF.